What follows describes a single T cell receptor beta chain. Its binding antigen is unknown. One base away there is no much larger clone; base qualities are not given. This entry is derived from a study of CD8 T cells in Susac syndrome (dated by TCRdb to the late 2010s). Context from the whole study: Whether CD8+ T cell activation and differentiation in Susac syndrome was antigen driven was tested using repertoire sequencing.

RNA was extracted using the RNeasy kit, and about 0.45 to 1 ug of the RNA was reverse transcribed with random hexamers. The immunoSEQ multiplex PCR assay, which covers 54 Vbeta and 13 Jbeta segments, was used to amplify TCR beta CDR3 regions. PCR amplification bias was corrected by using a synthetic template baseline for primer optimization and computational correction. The source study handled its data this way. Reads were annotated to V, D and J genes per IMGT and analyzed with immunoSEQ Analyzer, keeping only productive sequences. Clonality was calculated as one minus the Shannon entropy normalized by log2 of the number of productive unique sequences. For each patient and control, public and private clones were evaluated among the 100 most prevalent clones. Susac-specific clones were defined as absent from healthy and MS cohorts, some 1,000 published viral clones and other ImmuneACCESS disease sequences. The public sequencing data were trimmed at Q25 with fastp and processed into clonotypes with MiXCR by TCRdb, which kept only in-frame beta chains. Each entry is one CDR3 protein sequence, shown with its most common DNA and genes. The V and J calls follow TCRdb's processing rather than the paper's. Here the sample has roughly 180,000 distinct CDR3 sequences; about 93% occur a single time. The ten largest clones add up to around 0.1% of the sample.

High-throughput TCR beta sequencing profiled peripheral blood CD8+ and CD4+ T cells from healthy donors, Susac syndrome patients and multiple sclerosis patients. Treatment-naive patients with stable or active relapsing-remitting disease fulfilling revised McDonald criteria were used as multiple sclerosis controls. CD8+ TEMRA cells were enriched by FACS, while bulk CD8+ and CD4+ T cells were purified by magnetic negative isolation. Blood was drawn into EDTA tubes, processed within 24 hours, and PBMCs were isolated by density gradient centrifugation. PBMCs intended for TCR sequencing were cryopreserved in liquid nitrogen and thawed later in a water bath at 37 degrees C. The sorted or isolated CD4+, CD8+ and CD8+ TEMRA cells had a purity of 90% or higher. Overall results and qualifications from the work: The number of individuals in the TCR sequencing and HLA analysis was acknowledged as relatively small.

The receptor comes from a human donor with multiple sclerosis. Sequencing was performed on CD4+ T cells from PBMCs.

The bases read TGTGCCAGCAGCCCCGGACTCCCACCAGTAGATACGCAGTATTTT. This codes for CASSPGLPPVDTQYF. This receptor chain uses TRBV6-2 or TRBV6-3 and TRBJ2-3; TRBD2 is a weak D gene call, 5 bases matching. The junction shows trimming of 6 bases on V and 5 bases on J, plus 18 bases between the germline ends. Including the terminal cysteine and phenylalanine, the CDR3 comprises 15 residues. The sequence is cut down to CDR3 DNA, 45 bases in frame from base 1. The germline V gene gives CDR1 as MNHEY and CDR2 as SVGEGT.